Listed below are T cell receptor beta chains from one sample, sequenced in a study of shared clonotypes between healthy human individuals. Here immunoSEQ multiplex PCR was the method, and the copy in TCRdb shows in-frame clones only, minus some. This sample yields a few hundred thousand clones, of which 65% are seen a single time; approximately 10% belongs to the top ten. Sequencing was done on a sample of memory CD4+ T cells sorted from blood. The source of these receptors is a man between 25 and 39 years old in good health. Each CDR3 is given without its conserved first and last residue. The order of the fields is V gene, J gene, clone size, CDR3 protein. Some rows have no size entry. The others give once, few or many, or a class for an expanded clone.

TRBV5-4	TRBJ2-2	NA	ASSPDPPLGASGELF
TRBV6-1	TRBJ1-3	NA	ASFRGDSGNTIY
TRBV5-1	TRBJ2-5	many	ASSWGAVQGETQY
TRBV5-1	TRBJ2-3	NA	ASSSGTSGMADTQY
TRBV6-1	TRBJ2-3	few	ASRDRKRTDTQY
TRBV4-1	TRBJ2-1	NA	ASSQEAARYNEQF
TRBV7-3	TRBJ1-1	NA	ASSLIWNTEAF
TRBV7-8	TRBJ2-1	NA	ASSLKSQGAYNEQF
TRBV5-1	TRBJ2-2	NA	ASSVGNTGELF
TRBV7-2	TRBJ2-5	NA	ASSFGQSTQY
TRBV5-4	TRBJ2-3	NA	ASSREGLDTQY
TRBV11-2	TRBJ1-1	NA	ASSWGGVNTEAF
TRBV19	TRBJ2-1	NA	ASSLAGVRYNEQF
TRBV10-3	TRBJ2-2	NA	AITDGTRFGPGELF
TRBV6-5	TRBJ2-7	many	ASSGMYEQY
TRBV5-1	TRBJ2-1	NA	ASSFGGSSYNEQF
TRBV2	TRBJ2-6	NA	ASTAWGRGTGANVLT
TRBV27	TRBJ2-1	few	ASSNRGSSGRDSYNEQF
TRBV7-7	TRBJ2-5	NA	ASSLGQKETQY
TRBV18	TRBJ2-4	few	ASSPPEGRNIQY
TRBV28	TRBJ1-2	NA	AISGTSPPGYT
TRBV5-1	TRBJ2-3	few	ASSLTGQPTDTQY
TRBV7-3	TRBJ2-2	NA	ASSVQGTGELF
TRBV7-7	TRBJ2-7	NA	ASSLGQGAYEQY
TRBV7-3	TRBJ2-4	NA	ASSPDRINIQY
TRBV6-1	TRBJ2-7	NA	ASSLSPGPNYEQY
TRBV11-2	TRBJ2-1	NA	ASSRDRVGEQF
TRBV10-3	TRBJ1-1	NA	AISRTGGTEAF
TRBV7-2	TRBJ2-7	NA	ASSVLAGAEAYEQY
TRBV28	TRBJ2-7	NA	ASSRDGYEQY
TRBV11-2	TRBJ2-7	NA	ASSFASFGHYEQY
TRBV5-1	TRBJ2-7	NA	ASSFGRDRVNEQY
TRBV7-9	TRBJ1-3	NA	ASSSSGQISGNTIY
TRBV18	TRBJ1-2	NA	ASSPSGRQGYT
TRBV7-8	TRBJ2-1	once	ASSLSLAGGNEQF
TRBV7-7	TRBJ2-1	NA	ASSMAAVGSINEQF
TRBV2	TRBJ2-1	few	ASSSFNNEQF
TRBV28	TRBJ2-3	many	ASRAGVDTQY
TRBV18	TRBJ2-7	NA	ASSPFAEVYEQY
TRBV15	TRBJ2-5	NA	ATSAVGAEETQY
TRBV7-9	TRBJ1-1	NA	ASEWGRANTEAF
TRBV14	TRBJ2-7	few	ASSQDGRGWYEQY
TRBV2	TRBJ2-5	many	ASRTGVETQY
TRBV7-9	TRBJ1-1	NA	ASSPQGGGQQGTEAF
TRBV11-2	TRBJ1-2	NA	ASSSYPPGGYT
TRBV2	TRBJ2-7	NA	ASSTSTYEQY
TRBV5-8	TRBJ1-5	NA	ASSLETGASVQPQH
TRBV7-2	TRBJ2-7	NA	ASSQSAEQY
TRBV7-2	TRBJ1-2	few	ASSLTWGNYGYT
TRBV15	TRBJ2-1	NA	ATSTGTGGIFQQF
TRBV6-4	TRBJ2-1	NA	ASSDSGQGYKF
TRBV29-1	TRBJ1-1	NA	SVQTGGISEAF
TRBV11-2	TRBJ2-1	NA	ASSYNRDREF
TRBV13	TRBJ2-4	few	ASSPWARGDTKNIQY
TRBV9	TRBJ2-1	NA	ASSVEQGLAVGGQF
TRBV30	TRBJ1-2	many	AWSPGLINYGYT
TRBV27	TRBJ1-1	NA	ASSPRQNTEAF